The 6 T cell receptor beta chains below come from one sample, sequenced in a study of T cell responses to AZD1222 COVID-19 vaccine. Method: immunoSEQ multiplex PCR; TCRdb's copy keeps in-frame clones and lacks some. This sample yields about 85,000 clones, of which 80% to 95% are seen a single time; more than 7.5% belongs to the top ten. The input for sequencing was peripheral blood, taken 28 days after the second AZD1222 dose. Every receptor here comes from an adult who received the AZD1222 COVID-19 vaccine.

This chain joins TRBV9 and TRBJ2-5; the match to TRBD2 covers 10 bases. In germline, CDR1 is SGDLS, CDR2 YYNGEE. With 0 bases clipped from V and 5 bases from J, the junction kept 7 bases outside the gene matches. The CDR3 extends over 16 amino acids. CDR3 sequence (DNA): TGTGCCAGCAGCGTAGCTGGGAGCGGGAGGGGGGAGACCCAGTACTTC. Translated: CASSVAGSGRGETQYF. The variable domain in full, completed from reference TRBV9 and TRBJ2-5, reads DSGVTQTPKHLITATGQRVTLRCSPRSGDLSVYWYQQSLDQGLQFLIQYYNGEERAKGNILERFSAQQFPDLHSELNLSSLELGDSALYFCASSVAGSGRGETQYFGPGTRLLVL.

J is TRBJ2-7 and V is TRBV3-1 (or the pseudogene TRBV3-2); tentatively, D is TRBD2 (5 bases). V was trimmed by 0 bases and J by 7 bases, leaving 19 bases between them. The V gene's germline CDR1 is LGHDT and CDR2 YNNKEL (reference sequence). The CDR3 extends over 16 amino acids. This chain's CDR3 is CASSQDDRRRVGEQYF. The CDR3 DNA follows: TGTGCCAGCAGCCAAGATGATAGGAGGCGGGTCGGGGAGCAGTACTTC.

This chain connects TRBV10-3 to TRBJ2-3, with 11 positions matching TRBD2. The germline V gene has CDR1 ENHRY and CDR2 SYGVKD. Trimming at V came to 6 bases and at J to 2 bases, leaving 4 bases not matched to a gene. This CDR3 spans 15 amino acids. CDR3 nucleotide sequence: TGTGCCATCAGGGGACTAGCGGAGTCCACAGATACGCAGTATTTT. Amino acids: CAIRGLAESTDTQYF.

The J gene is TRBJ2-7, the V gene TRBV6-5; D gene ambiguous. V shed 7 bases and J shed 0 bases, with 10 bases lying between them. CDR1 and CDR2 (germline): MNHEY, SVGAGI. The CDR3 is 13 residues long. The CDR3 region is CASMSRFSYEQYF. For the CDR3, the DNA is TGTGCCAGCATGAGCAGATTCTCCTACGAGCAGTACTTC.

The chain uses TRBV19 and TRBJ1-5; 8 nucleotides match TRBD1. CDR1 and CDR2 from the germline V gene are LNHDA and SQIVND (reference sequence). CDR3 length equals 20 residues. V gave up 3 bases and J gave up 0 bases; unmatched junction bases: 16. The CDR3 loop is CASSINPGQVGGFSNQPQHF. The CDR3 DNA reads TGTGCCAGTAGTATTAACCCGGGACAGGTGGGGGGATTTAGCAATCAGCCCCAGCATTTT.

CDR3 amino acids: CASSPRQAQETQYF. Written as DNA, the CDR3 is TGTGCCAGTAGTCCCCGACAGGCCCAAGAGACCCAGTACTTC. This rearrangement joins TRBV19 to TRBJ2-5, with D maybe TRBD1 (6 bases). Germline lookup yields CDR1 LNHDA and CDR2 SQIVND (reference sequence). The V gene lost 5 bases and the J gene lost 1 base, with 11 bases spanning the gap. CDR3 length: 14 amino acids.